Below are 21 T cell receptor beta chains sequenced from a single sample in a study of cytomegalovirus exposure and HLA in healthy donors. Using immunoSEQ multiplex PCR, the repertoire was profiled, and TCRdb retains in-frame clones only, with some absent. This table has roughly 180,000 clones, roughly 80% appearing once. Material: PBMCs. Receptor source: a man between 18 and 29 years old in good health and CMV-seropositive.

The sample holds a few counts of this clone. V is TRBV30 and J is TRBJ1-2; D is unclear. Germline lookup yields CDR1 GTSNPN and CDR2 SVGIG (reference sequence). The V gene lost 1 base and the J gene lost 4 bases, with 10 bases spanning the gap. The CDR3 has 13 residues. The CDR3 bases are TGTGCCTGGAGTGAACAGCCCTCCTATGGCTACACCTTC. Encoded protein: CAWSEQPSYGYTF.

The chain employs TRBV7-9 and TRBJ2-3; D might be TRBD1 (6 bases). Trimming removed 4 bases at V and 2 bases at J, with 13 bases between. The V gene's germline CDR1 is SEHNR and CDR2 FQNEAQ (reference sequence). This CDR3 is built from 15 residues. This CDR3 is CASSSPTGLTDTQYF. DNA of the CDR3: TGTGCCAGCAGCTCTCCCACAGGGCTCACAGATACGCAGTATTTT.

The count of this clone is one. The chain uses TRBV2 and TRBJ2-5; 9 nucleotides line up with TRBD2. V gave up 1 base and J gave up 5 bases; unmatched junction bases: 5. The CDR3 totals 15 residues. Germline V CDR1 and CDR2: SNHLY, FYNNEI. The CDR3 sequence is CASSEGLAGTETQYF. Here the CDR3 DNA reads TGTGCCAGCAGTGAAGGGCTAGCGGGAACGGAGACCCAGTACTTC.

The V and J genes are TRBV10-3 and TRBJ2-1; 11 nucleotides match TRBD2. CDR1 is ENHRY, CDR2 SYGVKD, per germline. The CDR3 contains 15 residues. The trim removed 6 bases at V and 1 base at J, leaving 2 bases unmatched. As DNA, the CDR3 is TGTGCCATCAGCGGGACTAGCGGTTCCTACAATGAGCAGTTCTTC. Translation gives CAISGTSGSYNEQFF.

This chain links TRBV25-1 with TRBJ2-7; TRBD2 agrees at 14 bases. With 9 bases clipped from V and 3 bases from J, the junction kept 10 bases outside the gene matches. Germline V lookup: CDR1 MGHDK, CDR2 SYGVNS. CDR3 length: 16 amino acids. The CDR3: CARPGLAGDRIYEQYF. In DNA, the CDR3 is TGTGCCAGGCCGGGACTAGCGGGAGATAGGATCTACGAGCAGTACTTC.

The V and J genes are TRBV6-4 and TRBJ2-2; D call uncertain. Germline CDR1 and CDR2: MRHNA and SNTAGT. The V end lost 8 bases, the J end lost 4 bases, and 14 bases lay between the germline ends. This CDR3 has 14 amino acids. The CDR3 sequence is CASRRVVGTGELFF. CDR3 sequence (DNA): TGTGCCAGCCGTCGTGTGGTCGGCACCGGGGAGCTGTTTTTT.

The chain joins TRBV15 to TRBJ1-2; no firm D call. The length of the CDR3 is 13 residues. Looked up from germline, CDR1 is LNHNV and CDR2 is YYDKDF (reference sequence). V dropped 0 bases and J dropped 8 bases, with 10 bases sitting between them. In DNA, the CDR3 is TGTGCCACCAGCAGAGATAGAGCGGACGGCTACACCTTC. This sequence encodes CATSRDRADGYTF.

J is TRBJ2-3 and V is TRBV27, with 8 bases lining up with TRBD2. J gave up 14 bases and V 8 bases, and 15 bases lay outside the gene matches. The length of the CDR3 is 13 residues. Germline V CDR1 and CDR2: MNHEY, SMNVEV (reference sequence). The DNA of the CDR3 is TGTGCCAGCGGACTAGCCGAAACTCCTACACGGTATTTT. This codes for CASGLAETPTRYF.

This clone was detected only once. The rearrangement links TRBV7-2 to TRBJ1-5, with 8 bases that match TRBD1. The CDR3 length is 16 residues. Germline values: CDR1 SGHTA, CDR2 FQGNSA. The V segment lost 5 bases and the J segment 3 bases; nucleotides outside the gene matches: 9. CDR3 sequence: CASSPLGRGLNQPQHF. The CDR3 DNA reads as TGTGCCAGCAGCCCCTTGGGCAGGGGGCTCAATCAGCCCCAGCATTTT.

CDR3 protein: CASEAGGPGNEQFF. The CDR3 DNA is TGTGCCAGCGAGGCGGGAGGGCCGGGGAATGAGCAGTTCTTC. The chain uses TRBV7-2 and TRBJ2-1; 9 bases align to TRBD2. The V gene end was trimmed by 8 bases and the J gene end by 7 bases; junction bases not matched to a gene: 9. The CDR3 extends over 14 amino acids. Germline V lookup: CDR1 SGHTA, CDR2 FQGNSA. The whole variable domain, filled in from reference TRBV7-2 and TRBJ2-1, reads GAGVSQSPSNKVTEKGKDVELRCDPISGHTALYWYRQSLGQGLEFLIYFQGNSAPDKSGLPSDRFSAERTGGSVSTLTIQRTQQEDSAVYLCASEAGGPGNEQFFGPGTRLTVL.

The rearrangement uses TRBV6-7 and TRBJ2-3, with 8 bases identical to TRBD2. Being an ORF, TRBV6-7 has a function that is uncertain. The CDR3 length is 17 residues. The junction had 11 bases not matched to a gene; V was cut back by 6 bases and J by 0 bases. For the CDR3, the DNA is TGTGCCAGCAGGGGACCGGCGGAGCGGGAGAGCACAGATACGCAGTATTTT. Translated: CASRGPAERESTDTQYF.

The rearrangement links TRBV6-5 to TRBJ2-2; D might be TRBD1 (6 bases). V lost 4 bases to trimming and J lost 0 bases, with 9 bases between them. Germline V gene sequence: CDR1 MNHEY, CDR2 SVGAGI. The CDR3 totals 15 residues. CDR3 protein: CASSFRGPNTGELFF. Here the CDR3 DNA reads TGTGCCAGCAGTTTCAGGGGCCCGAACACCGGGGAGCTGTTTTTT.

This chain links TRBV9 with TRBJ2-1, with 7 bases lining up with TRBD2. V lost 3 bases and J lost 0; bases outside the gene matches: 6. The CDR3 contains 16 residues. Germline V gene sequence: CDR1 SGDLS, CDR2 YYNGEE. The CDR3 loop reads CASSAQRDGSYNEQFF. The DNA of the CDR3 is TGTGCCAGCAGCGCCCAGCGGGACGGCTCCTACAATGAGCAGTTCTTC. Looking up the rest from reference TRBV9 and TRBJ2-1 gives the full variable domain: DSGVTQTPKHLITATGQRVTLRCSPRSGDLSVYWYQQSLDQGLQFLIQYYNGEERAKGNILERFSAQQFPDLHSELNLSSLELGDSALYFCASSAQRDGSYNEQFFGPGTRLTVL.

This clone has just one count. The chain uses TRBV28 and TRBJ2-5, with 8 bases aligning to TRBD1. Germline assignment: CDR1 MDHEN and CDR2 SYDVKM. J gave up 2 bases and V 5 bases, and 10 bases lay outside the gene matches. The CDR3 covers 16 residues. CDR3 in DNA: TGTGCCAGCAGTCCTCTACTCGGACAGGGACAAGAGACCCAGTACTTC. Protein sequence: CASSPLLGQGQETQYF.

The J gene is TRBJ2-7, the V gene TRBV28; D is ambiguous. Trimming took off 5 bases at V and 7 bases at J, with 15 bases between the two ends. The CDR3 spans 13 residues. Looked up from germline, CDR1 is MDHEN and CDR2 is SYDVKM. DNA for the CDR3: TGTGCCAGCAGTCCCCTGTATACCCGGGAGCAGTACTTC. Amino acid sequence: CASSPLYTREQYF. Filled out from reference TRBV28 and TRBJ2-7, the complete variable domain reads DVKVTQSSRYLVKRTGEKVFLECVQDMDHENMFWYRQDPGLGLRLIYFSYDVKMKEKGDIPEGYSVSREKKERFSLILESASTNQTSMYLCASSPLYTREQYFGPGTRLTVT.

This clone was picked up a small number of times. The chain joins TRBV29-1 to TRBJ1-2; D remains ambiguous. This CDR3 spans 13 amino acids. Trimming removed 0 bases from V and 3 bases from J, with 8 bases in between. CDR1 and CDR2 from the germline V gene are SQVTM and ANQGSEA. CDR3 bases: TGCAGCGTTGAAGATCAAGCCTACTATGGCTACACCTTC. Its protein product is CSVEDQAYYGYTF.

This chain connects TRBV30 to TRBJ2-3; 9 bases are a match to TRBD2. The CDR3 is 20 amino acids. V trimming: 0 bases; J trimming: 0 bases; junction bases outside the gene matches: 16. The V gene's germline CDR1 is GTSNPN and CDR2 SVGIG (reference sequence). DNA for the CDR3: TGTGCCTGGAGTGTCCAGGGGGATCTAGCGGGAAGCTGGAGCACAGATACGCAGTATTTT. Protein product: CAWSVQGDLAGSWSTDTQYF.

The V and J genes are TRBV29-1 and TRBJ2-1; 9 bases line up with TRBD1. This CDR3 spans 13 amino acids. J was trimmed by 15 bases and V by 1 base; bases with no gene match: 10. Per germline, CDR1 SQVTM and CDR2 ANQGSEA. The CDR3 nucleotides are TGCAGCGTTGAAGTCCGGGACAGGGTCGGTGGGTTCTTC. Translated, it gives CSVEVRDRVGGFF.

The CDR3 loop reads CASSLGGLAEPYNEQFF. CDR3 nucleotides: TGTGCCAGCAGCCTGGGGGGACTAGCGGAACCCTACAATGAGCAGTTCTTC. The chain employs TRBV7-8 and TRBJ2-1; 11 bases are a match to TRBD2. The CDR3 sequence is 17 residues long. V was pared by 5 bases and J by 2 bases, with 8 bases of the junction left unmatched. From germline, CDR1 is SGHVS and CDR2 FQNEAQ.

V and J are TRBV13 and TRBJ2-2; no definite D call. CDR1 is PRHDT and CDR2 is FYEKMQ in the germline V gene (reference sequence). The CDR3 contains 14 residues. Trimming took off 5 bases at V and 0 bases at J, with 7 bases between the two ends. Here the CDR3 DNA reads TGTGCCAGCAGCCTACTCTCGAACACCGGGGAGCTGTTTTTT. This sequence encodes CASSLLSNTGELFF.

V gene TRBV5-6 combines with J gene TRBJ2-1; 11 bases agree with TRBD1. V was pared by 4 bases and J by 4 bases, with 4 bases of the junction left unmatched. This CDR3 is 15 amino acids long. Per the germline V gene, CDR1 is SGHDT and CDR2 is YYEEEE. CDR3 nucleotides: TGTGCCAGCAGCCCGGGGACAGGGGGTTACAATGAGCAGTTCTTC. Its protein is CASSPGTGGYNEQFF.